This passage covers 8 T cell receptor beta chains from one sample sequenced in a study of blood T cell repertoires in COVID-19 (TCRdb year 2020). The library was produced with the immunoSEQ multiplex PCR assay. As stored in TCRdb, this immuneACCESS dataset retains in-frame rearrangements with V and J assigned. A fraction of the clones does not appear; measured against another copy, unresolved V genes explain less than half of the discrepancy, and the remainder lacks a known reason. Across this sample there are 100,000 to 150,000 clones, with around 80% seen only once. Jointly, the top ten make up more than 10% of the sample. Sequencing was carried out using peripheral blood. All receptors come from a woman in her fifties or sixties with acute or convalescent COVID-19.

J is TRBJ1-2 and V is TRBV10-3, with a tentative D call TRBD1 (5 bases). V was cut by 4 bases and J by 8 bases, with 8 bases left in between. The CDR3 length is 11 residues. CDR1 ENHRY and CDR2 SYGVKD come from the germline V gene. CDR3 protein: CAISGGLGYTF. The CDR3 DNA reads TGTGCCATCAGTGGGGGACTCGGCTACACCTTC.

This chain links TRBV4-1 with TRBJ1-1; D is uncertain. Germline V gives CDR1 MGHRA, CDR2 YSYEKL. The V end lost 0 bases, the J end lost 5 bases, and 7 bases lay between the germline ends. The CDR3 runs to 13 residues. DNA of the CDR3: TGCGCCAGCAGCCAAGATCTCGGGACTGAAGCTTTCTTT. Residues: CASSQDLGTEAFF.

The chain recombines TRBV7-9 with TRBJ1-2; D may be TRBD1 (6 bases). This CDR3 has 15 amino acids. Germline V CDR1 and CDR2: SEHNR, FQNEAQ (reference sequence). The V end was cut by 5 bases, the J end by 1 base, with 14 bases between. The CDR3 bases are TGTGCCAGCAGCCTCAAGGGGGGGGTTAACTATGGCTACACCTTC. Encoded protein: CASSLKGGVNYGYTF.

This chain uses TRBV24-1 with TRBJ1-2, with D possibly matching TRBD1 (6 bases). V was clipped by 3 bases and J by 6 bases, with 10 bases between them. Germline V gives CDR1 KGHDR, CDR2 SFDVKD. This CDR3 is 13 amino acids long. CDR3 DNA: TGTGCCACCAGTGATCCAGCAGGGGATGGCTACACCTTC. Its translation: CATSDPAGDGYTF.

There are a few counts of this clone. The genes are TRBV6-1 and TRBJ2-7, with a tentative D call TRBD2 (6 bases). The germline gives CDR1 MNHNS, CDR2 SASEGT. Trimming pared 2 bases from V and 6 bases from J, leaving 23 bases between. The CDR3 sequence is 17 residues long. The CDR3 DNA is TGTGCCAGCAGTGAATATAGGGGAGGAGGGAGCCGCCTCGAGCAGTACTTC. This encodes CASSEYRGGGSRLEQYF.

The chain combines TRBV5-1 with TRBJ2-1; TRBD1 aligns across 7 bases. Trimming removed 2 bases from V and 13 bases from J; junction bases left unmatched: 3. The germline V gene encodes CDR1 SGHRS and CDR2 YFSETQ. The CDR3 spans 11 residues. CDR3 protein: CASSFDRVQFF. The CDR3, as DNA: TGCGCCAGCAGCTTCGACAGGGTCCAGTTCTTC.

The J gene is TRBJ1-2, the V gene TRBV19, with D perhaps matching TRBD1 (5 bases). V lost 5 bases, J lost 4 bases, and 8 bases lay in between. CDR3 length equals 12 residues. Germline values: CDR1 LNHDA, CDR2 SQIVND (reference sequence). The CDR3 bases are TGTGCCAGTAGTCAGGGTCGCTATGGCTACACCTTC. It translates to CASSQGRYGYTF.

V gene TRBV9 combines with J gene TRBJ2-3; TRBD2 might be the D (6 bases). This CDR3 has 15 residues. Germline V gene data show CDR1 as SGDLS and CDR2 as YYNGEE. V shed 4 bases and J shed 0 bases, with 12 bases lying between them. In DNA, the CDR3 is TGTGCCAGCAGCCCCGAGGGACTTAGCACAGATACGCAGTATTTT. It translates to CASSPEGLSTDTQYF.